This entry lists 11 T cell receptor beta chains sequenced from one sample in a study of blood T cell repertoires in COVID-19 (dated by TCRdb to about 2020). The library came from the immunoSEQ multiplex PCR assay. TCRdb retrieved this table from immuneACCESS and kept in-frame rearrangements only. Not all clones are present; in checked studies, unresolved V genes account for under half, and no reason is known for the remainder. The sample contains fewer than 250,000 clones, 76% of them found a single time. 17% of the sample goes to the ten largest clones. Source material: PBMCs or T cells enriched from blood (not recorded which). These receptors were obtained from a woman aged 45-65 years with acute COVID-19.

Only one count was recorded for this clone. The V call is TRBV19, the J call TRBJ1-3; perhaps TRBD1 as D (5 bases). The V and J ends lost 5 bases and 2 bases respectively, with 19 bases between them. Germline lookup yields CDR1 LNHDA and CDR2 SQIVND (reference sequence). The CDR3 runs to 17 residues. CDR3 amino acids: CASSPPRALGTGNTIYF. Written as DNA, the CDR3 is TGTGCCAGTAGTCCGCCCAGGGCTCTCGGCACTGGAAACACCATATATTTT.

The chain has TRBV3-1 (or the pseudogene TRBV3-2) and TRBJ1-2, with TRBD1 identical over 9 bases. Germline CDR1 is LGHDT and CDR2 is YNNKEL (reference sequence). This CDR3 spans 15 amino acids. Trimming at V came to 3 bases and at J to 8 bases, leaving 10 bases not matched to a gene. The DNA for the CDR3 is TGTGCCAGCAGCCATAAATGGGACAGGGCTGGCGGCTACACCTTC. Its protein is CASSHKWDRAGGYTF.

This clone was detected only a few times. The chain joins TRBV18 to TRBJ2-7; 11 bases map to TRBD1. Germline V gives CDR1 KGHSH, CDR2 LQKENI. The CDR3 runs 14 residues. Trimming cost V 6 bases and J 11 bases; bases outside gene matches: 12. CDR3 residues: CASSPTGTGGVKYV. CDR3 nucleotides: TGTGCCAGCTCGCCGACCGGGACAGGGGGAGTCAAGTACGTC.

J is TRBJ2-7 and V is TRBV6-5, with 7 bases matching TRBD2. Germline V gives CDR1 MNHEY, CDR2 SVGAGI. The CDR3 has 13 residues. The V segment lost 6 bases and the J segment 1 base; nucleotides outside the gene matches: 3. The CDR3 reads CASRRGESYEQYV. The CDR3 nucleotides are TGTGCCAGCAGACGGGGGGAGTCCTACGAGCAGTACGTC.

The chain links TRBV3-1 (or the pseudogene TRBV3-2) to TRBJ1-5, with D maybe TRBD1 (5 bases). With 5 bases removed from V and 4 bases from J, the gap between germline ends came to 12 bases. The CDR3 contains 14 residues. CDR1 LGHDT and CDR2 YNNKEL come from the germline V gene (reference sequence). This CDR3 reads CASSKGRANQPQHF. CDR3 coding DNA: TGTGCCAGCAGCAAGGGGAGGGCAAATCAGCCCCAGCATTTT.

This clone was detected only a few times. This CDR3 reads CASRLGGVQVEYV. CDR3 sequence (DNA): TGTGCCAGCAGGCTGGGGGGGGTTCAGGTGGAGTACGTC. The chain couples TRBV21-1 to TRBJ2-7; TRBD2, the table's D call, lacks a check against the DNA. TRBV21-1 is described as a pseudogene. The CDR3 runs 13 residues.

The V and J genes are TRBV19 and TRBJ1-2; possibly TRBD1 for D (6 bases). Trimming took 6 bases from V and 2 from J, leaving 19 bases between them. The CDR3 length is 16 residues. Germline V lookup: CDR1 LNHDA, CDR2 SQIVND (reference sequence). The CDR3 is CASSPSTGKGNYGYTF. In nucleotides, the CDR3 is TGTGCCAGTAGCCCCTCAACAGGGAAAGGAAACTATGGCTACACCTTC.

The chain combines TRBV6-5 with TRBJ1-2, with no clear D. This CDR3 is built from 14 residues. Germline-derived CDR1 and CDR2 are MNHEY and SVGAGI. Trimming stripped 5 bases from V and 0 bases from J, with 10 bases between. CDR3 in amino acids: CASSPRETNYGYTF. The DNA for the CDR3 is TGTGCCAGCAGTCCTCGGGAAACTAACTATGGCTACACCTTC.

The gene calls are TRBV6-5 and TRBJ2-5, with a weak D call TRBD2 (6 bases). In germline, CDR1 is MNHEY, CDR2 SVGAGI. Trimming removed 2 bases at V and 5 bases at J, with 9 bases between. The CDR3 consists of 13 residues. CDR3 sequence: CASSYHAGETQYF. CDR3 nucleotide sequence: TGTGCCAGCAGTTACCATGCGGGGGAGACCCAGTACTTC.

CDR3 coding DNA: TGTGCCAGCCGGAATTACGGGGATGGGAATGAGCAGTTCTTC. Residues: CASRNYGDGNEQFF. This chain uses TRBV6-5 with TRBJ2-1, with a weak D call TRBD2 (5 bases). The CDR3 is made up of 14 amino acids. CDR1 is MNHEY and CDR2 is SVGAGI in the germline V gene. V was clipped by 8 bases and J by 7 bases, with 18 bases between them.

This sequence joins TRBV27 and TRBJ2-5, with D unresolved. V lost 5 bases to trimming and J lost 1 base, with 14 bases between them. Germline assignment: CDR1 MNHEY and CDR2 SMNVEV (reference sequence). CDR3 length: 15 residues. Here the CDR3 DNA reads TGTGCCAGCAGTCCTGGAACAGCTACCCAAGAGACCCAGTACTTC. Translation gives CASSPGTATQETQYF.